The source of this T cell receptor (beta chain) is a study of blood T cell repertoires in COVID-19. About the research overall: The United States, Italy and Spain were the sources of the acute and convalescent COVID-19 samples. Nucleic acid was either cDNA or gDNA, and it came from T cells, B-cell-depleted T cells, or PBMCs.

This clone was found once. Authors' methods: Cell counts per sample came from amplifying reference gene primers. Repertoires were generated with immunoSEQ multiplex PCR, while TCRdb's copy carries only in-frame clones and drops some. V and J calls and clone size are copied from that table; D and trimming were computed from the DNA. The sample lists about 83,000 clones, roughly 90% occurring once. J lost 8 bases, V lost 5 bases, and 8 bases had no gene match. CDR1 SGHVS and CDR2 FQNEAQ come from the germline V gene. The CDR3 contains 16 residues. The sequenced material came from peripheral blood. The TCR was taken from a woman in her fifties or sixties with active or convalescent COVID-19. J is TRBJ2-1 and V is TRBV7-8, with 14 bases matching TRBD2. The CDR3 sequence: CASSPGTSGGWDEQFF. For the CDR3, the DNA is TGTGCCAGCAGCCCCGGGACTAGCGGGGGATGGGATGAGCAGTTCTTC.